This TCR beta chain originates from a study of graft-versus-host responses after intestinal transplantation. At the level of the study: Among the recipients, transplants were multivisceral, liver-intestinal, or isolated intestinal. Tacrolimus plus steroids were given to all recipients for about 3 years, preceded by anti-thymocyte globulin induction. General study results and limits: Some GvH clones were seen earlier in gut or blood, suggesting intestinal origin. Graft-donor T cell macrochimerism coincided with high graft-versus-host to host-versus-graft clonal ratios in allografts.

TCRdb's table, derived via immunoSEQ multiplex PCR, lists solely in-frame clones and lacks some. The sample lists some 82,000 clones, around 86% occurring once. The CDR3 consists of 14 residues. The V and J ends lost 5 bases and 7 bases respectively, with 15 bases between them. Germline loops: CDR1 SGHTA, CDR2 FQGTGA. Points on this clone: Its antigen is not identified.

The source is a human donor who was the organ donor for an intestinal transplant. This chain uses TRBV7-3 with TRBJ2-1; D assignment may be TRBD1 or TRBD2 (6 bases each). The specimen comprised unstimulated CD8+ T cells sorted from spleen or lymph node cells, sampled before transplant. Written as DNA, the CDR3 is TGTGCCAGCAGCATACAGGGACTGATGAATGAGCAGTTCTTC. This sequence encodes CASSIQGLMNEQFF.